This is a list of T cell receptor beta chains from one sample in a study of T cell responses to AZD1222 COVID-19 vaccine. Only in-frame clones appear in the TCRdb table, and some are missing; sequencing was by immunoSEQ multiplex PCR. The table shows approximately 170,000 clones, with roughly 92% occurring only once. This specimen was peripheral blood, taken on day 0 of AZD1222 vaccination. These receptors all come from an adult in good health. Both conserved end residues are part of each CDR3. D genes are given only for firm matches. A clone size is listed for some rows: how often the clone was seen (once, few, many), or a class if it is expanded.

size	D	J	V	CDR3	DNA
once	TRBD1	TRBJ1-2	TRBV6-5	CASSYPDRASGYTF	TGTGCCAGCAGTTACCCCGACAGGGCAAGTGGCTACACCTTC
-	TRBD1	TRBJ1-5	TRBV15	CATSPGQGAPKDQPQHF	TGTGCCACCAGCCCGGGACAGGGGGCTCCTAAGGATCAGCCCCAGCATTTT
-	-	TRBJ1-1	TRBV7-9	CASSLDVGNTEAFF	TGTGCCAGCAGCTTAGATGTGGGGAACACTGAAGCTTTCTTT
-	-	TRBJ2-7	TRBV5-6	CASSPTGSSYEQYF	TGTGCCAGCAGCCCTACAGGGAGCTCCTACGAGCAGTACTTC
-	TRBD2	TRBJ2-1	TRBV4-1	CASSQDPSGGYNEQFF	TGCGCCAGCAGCCAAGATCCTAGCGGAGGATACAATGAGCAGTTCTTC
-	-	TRBJ1-3	TRBV28	CASSLGTSPGNTIYF	TGTGCCAGCAGTTTAGGGACAAGCCCTGGAAACACCATATATTTT
-	-	TRBJ1-2	TRBV18	CASSPGGSYGYTF	TGTGCCAGCTCACCAGGGGGGTCCTATGGCTACACCTTC
-	TRBD2	TRBJ2-7	TRBV7-8	CASSSRLAAPYEQYF	TGTGCCAGCAGCTCCAGACTAGCGGCCCCCTACGAGCAGTACTTC
-	-	TRBJ1-1	TRBV4-1	CVSSHTGTGEAFF	TGCGTCAGCAGTCATACGGGGACCGGTGAAGCTTTCTTT
-	-	TRBJ1-1	TRBV18	CASSTRDLNTEAFF	TGTGCCAGCTCCACCAGGGACTTGAACACTGAAGCTTTCTTT
-	-	TRBJ2-5	TRBV12-3/TRBV12-4	CASSLYRETQYF	TGTGCCAGCAGTTTATACCGGGAGACCCAGTACTTC
-	TRBD1	TRBJ1-1	TRBV30	CAWSASPFQTGRTEAFF	TGTGCCTGGAGTGCTTCACCTTTCCAGACAGGGAGGACTGAAGCTTTCTTT
-	-	TRBJ1-2	TRBV11-2	CASSLVASGYYGYTF	TGTGCCAGCAGCTTAGTAGCCTCAGGTTACTATGGCTACACCTTC
once	-	TRBJ1-1	TRBV2	CASNPQGSSSTEAFF	TGTGCCAGCAACCCACAGGGAAGTAGTAGCACTGAAGCTTTCTTT
-	-	TRBJ1-2	TRBV6-2/TRBV6-3	CASSPPHGTSGYTF	TGTGCCAGCAGTCCCCCCCACGGGACTAGCGGCTACACCTTC
-	-	TRBJ1-1	TRBV27	CASSKSGRANTEAFF	TGTGCCAGCAGTAAGTCGGGACGGGCCAACACTGAAGCTTTCTTT
-	-	TRBJ2-2	TRBV6-5	CASTNGQPNTGELFF	TGTGCCAGCACTAACGGACAGCCGAACACCGGGGAGCTGTTTTTT
-	-	TRBJ2-7	TRBV7-9	CASSLTGTYEQYF	TGTGCCAGCAGCCTGACGGGAACCTACGAGCAGTACTTC
-	-	TRBJ2-7	TRBV5-5	CASSSRTGPSSTYEQYF	TGTGCCAGCAGCTCACGGACGGGACCCTCCAGTACCTACGAGCAGTACTTC
-	TRBD1	TRBJ1-2	TRBV11-2	CASSLGQGNYGYTF	TGTGCCAGCAGCCTCGGACAGGGTAACTATGGCTACACCTTC
few	TRBD1	TRBJ1-6	TRBV19	CASSPSRQGGGSYNSPLHF	TGTGCCAGTAGTCCGTCACGACAGGGTGGAGGTTCCTATAATTCACCCCTCCACTTT
-	-	TRBJ1-2	TRBV7-2	CASSLAGARLLF	TGTGCCAGCAGCTTAGCGGGGGCCCGGCTGCTCTTC
-	-	TRBJ1-2	TRBV5-1	CASSGDGHYGYTF	TGCGCCAGCAGCGGGGACGGCCACTATGGCTACACCTTC
-	TRBD1	TRBJ1-1	TRBV5-8	CASSARQGGYTEAFF	TGTGCCAGCAGCGCACGACAGGGAGGATACACTGAAGCTTTCTTT
-	-	TRBJ1-2	TRBV10-3	CAISEGGGAGRRRGYTF	TGTGCCATCAGTGAGGGGGGAGGGGCAGGGCGTCGGCGTGGCTACACCTTC
-	-	TRBJ2-7	TRBV5-1	CASSSRPGLQNEQYF	TGCGCCAGCAGCTCCCGACCGGGACTGCAGAACGAGCAGTACTTC
-	-	TRBJ2-7	TRBV6-1	CASSEDIYEQYF	TGTGCCAGCAGTGAAGACATTTACGAGCAGTACTTC
-	TRBD1	TRBJ1-5	TRBV5-5	CASSLMTGGQPQHF	TGTGCCAGCAGCTTGATGACAGGGGGTCAGCCCCAGCATTTT
-	TRBD1	TRBJ2-7	TRBV12-3/TRBV12-4	CASRAGGPNEQYF	TGTGCCAGCAGGGCAGGGGGACCGAACGAGCAGTACTTC
-	-	TRBJ2-5	TRBV19	CASSTQVGETQYF	TGTGCCAGTAGTACCCAGGTTGGCGAGACCCAGTACTTC
-	-	TRBJ2-2	TRBV9	CASSVAPPWEPRGTGELFF	TGTGCCAGCAGCGTAGCCCCCCCCTGGGAACCCCGCGGGACCGGGGAGCTGTTTTTT
-	-	TRBJ1-5	TRBV21-1	CASSDRVLDQPQHF	TGTGCCAGCAGCGACAGGGTCCTTGATCAGCCCCAGCATTTT
-	-	TRBJ1-6	TRBV3-1/TRBV3-2	CASSQDLVPNSPLHF	TGTGCCAGCAGCCAAGATCTGGTACCTAATTCACCCCTCCACTTT
-	-	TRBJ2-3	TRBV2	CASSEASGGQGGDTQYF	TGTGCCAGCAGTGAAGCGAGTGGAGGACAAGGGGGAGATACGCAGTATTTT
-	-	TRBJ1-6	TRBV5-5	CASESSYNSPLHF	TGTGCCAGCGAGTCCTCCTATAATTCACCCCTCCACTTT
-	-	TRBJ2-6	TRBV4-2	CASSHDSVPGANVLTF	TGTGCCAGCAGCCACGATAGCGTGCCTGGGGCCAACGTCCTGACTTTC
-	TRBD2	TRBJ2-1	TRBV4-3	CASSQVYGAGGPGNEQFF	TGCGCCAGCAGCCAAGTATATGGCGCGGGGGGGCCCGGGAATGAGCAGTTCTTC
-	TRBD2	TRBJ2-1	TRBV7-9	CASSLTSGRANEQFF	TGTGCCAGCAGCCTGACCAGCGGGAGGGCCAATGAGCAGTTCTTC
-	-	TRBJ1-2	TRBV19	CASSGGIGETSYGYTF	TGTGCCAGTAGTGGGGGAATAGGCGAAACTTCCTATGGCTACACCTTC
-	-	TRBJ2-7	TRBV4-1	CASSQDLSPYEQYF	TGCGCCAGCAGCCAGGACCTATCCCCCTACGAGCAGTACTTC
-	TRBD2	TRBJ2-2	TRBV30	CAWSVAGLAGFGELFF	TGTGCCTGGAGTGTAGCTGGGCTAGCGGGCTTCGGGGAGCTGTTTTTT
-	-	TRBJ2-5	TRBV19	CASSIRTGGGLRETQYF	TGTGCCAGTAGTATCCGGACGGGGGGCGGGCTACGAGAGACCCAGTACTTC
-	-	TRBJ2-7	TRBV5-1	CASSLGGPSSYEQYF	TGCGCCAGCAGCTTGGGCGGCCCTAGCTCCTACGAGCAGTACTTC
-	TRBD2	TRBJ2-5	TRBV7-8	CASSLFASGYQETQYF	TGTGCCAGCAGCTTATTCGCTAGCGGATACCAAGAGACCCAGTACTTC
-	-	TRBJ2-6	TRBV6-1	CASSDQGYWGANVLTF	TGTGCCAGCAGTGATCAGGGGTATTGGGGGGCCAACGTCCTGACTTTC
once	-	TRBJ1-4	TRBV19	CASSPGTFNEKLFF	TGTGCCAGTAGTCCCGGGACCTTTAATGAAAAACTGTTTTTT